This is a list of T cell receptor beta chains from one sample in a study of T cells in Graves' hyperthyroidism and ophthalmopathy. TCRdb passed the multiplex PCR reads through MiXCR, listing each CDR3 protein once. The sample consists of 89,000 or so distinct CDR3 sequences, approximately 40% of them appearing once. Sequencing was performed on peripheral blood or thyroid tissue (not recorded which). These receptors were collected from a woman in her twenties or thirties with Graves' hyperthyroidism. Each CDR3 is given with its conserved first and last residue. A D gene is named only where the DNA matches it firmly. Clone size, where shown, is once, few, many, or a class for clones that have expanded.

clone size | J gene | D gene | V gene | CDR3 DNA | CDR3 protein
many | TRBJ2-7 | NA | TRBV7-3 | TGTGCCAGCAGCTCGGCCCAGGGAGCTGGTGAGCAGTACTTC | CASSSAQGAGEQYF
NA | TRBJ1-6 | NA | TRBV15 | TGTGCCACCACACGACAGATTAATTCACCCCTCCACTTT | CATTRQINSPLHF
many | TRBJ1-4 | TRBD1 | TRBV11-2 | TGTGCCAGCAGCTCCAGGGCAGGGGGTGACGAAAAACTGTTTTTT | CASSSRAGGDEKLFF
NA | TRBJ2-3 | NA | TRBV18 | TGTGCCAGCTCACCACAGGGGAGTGGCACAGATACGCAGTATTTT | CASSPQGSGTDTQYF
many | TRBJ2-1 | NA | TRBV7-2 | TGTGCCAGCAGCTTAGGGGCAGGTCGTAGCGATGAGCAGTTCTTC | CASSLGAGRSDEQFF
NA | TRBJ2-7 | TRBD2 | TRBV5-1 | TGTGCCAGCAGCTTTACTAGCGGGACACGCGAGCAGTACTTC | CASSFTSGTREQYF
many | TRBJ1-6 | NA | TRBV5-4 | TGTGCCAGCAGCTTGGAACAGCCGACAGTAAATTCACCCCTCCACTTT | CASSLEQPTVNSPLHF
many | TRBJ2-7 | TRBD1 | TRBV7-9 | TGTGCCAGCAGCTTGATACTAGGGGGCGTGTATGACAACGAGCAGTACTTC | CASSLILGGVYDNEQYF
many | TRBJ2-7 | TRBD2 | TRBV7-9 | TGTGCCAGCAGCCCCACACGGGGACTAGCGGACGAGCAGTACTTC | CASSPTRGLADEQYF
many | TRBJ2-7 | NA | TRBV7-9 | TGTGCCAGCAGCTCTAGGGTAGGAAATGACTACGAGCAGTACTTC | CASSSRVGNDYEQYF
many | TRBJ2-7 | TRBD2 | TRBV9 | TGTGCCAGCGCACTCGAGGGGCGGGAGGCGGACGAGCAGTACTTC | CASALEGREADEQYF
many | TRBJ2-7 | NA | TRBV15 | TGTGCCACCAGCCCGGGACAAGCCTACGAGCAGTACTTC | CATSPGQAYEQYF
many | TRBJ1-1 | NA | TRBV2 | TGTGCCAGCAGTGCTAATCTTGGTGGGACTGAAGCTTTCTTT | CASSANLGGTEAFF
many | TRBJ2-5 | TRBD2 | TRBV20-1 | TGCAGTGCGGCAACCGGGGGGGACCAAGAGACCCAGTACTTC | CSAATGGDQETQYF
many | TRBJ2-5 | TRBD1 | TRBV7-3 | TGTGCCAGCAGCTCCTCCGGGACAGGGAGTGAGACCCAGTACTTC | CASSSSGTGSETQYF
many | TRBJ1-2 | NA | TRBV12-3/TRBV12-4 | TGTGCCAGCGTCCCGTTGGTTCCTAACTATGGCTACACCTTC | CASVPLVPNYGYTF